One and the same sample provided the 6 T cell receptor beta chains below, sequenced in a study of cytomegalovirus exposure and HLA in healthy donors. Profiling relied on immunoSEQ multiplex PCR, and the TCRdb table lists in-frame clones only, not all of them. This table has 200,000 or so clones, around 84% appearing once. Sample: PBMCs. All receptors derive from a man between 18 and 29 years old in good health and CMV-seropositive.

The V gene is TRBV6-6, the J gene TRBJ2-2; D perhaps matches TRBD1 (5 bases). Germline-derived CDR1 and CDR2 are MNHNY and SVGAGI (reference sequence). Trimming removed 2 bases at V and 5 bases at J, with 6 bases between. CDR3 length: 13 residues. The CDR3 loop is CASSYGATGELFF. The CDR3 coding sequence is TGTGCCAGCAGTTACGGGGCTACCGGGGAGCTGTTTTTT.

This clone showed up just once. The chain has TRBV27 and TRBJ1-5; D is perhaps TRBD1 (6 bases). Germline loops: CDR1 MNHEY, CDR2 SMNVEV (reference sequence). V was clipped by 5 bases and J by 5 bases, with 25 bases between them. The CDR3 length is 18 residues. The CDR3 loop reads CASSPLTGLLKIDQPQHF. The CDR3 DNA sequence: TGTGCCAGCAGTCCGCTTACAGGGTTACTCAAGATTGATCAGCCCCAGCATTTT.

The V and J genes are TRBV27 and TRBJ1-5; tentative D call: TRBD1 (5 bases). CDR3 length equals 16 residues. The ends were cut back, 8 bases at V and 2 bases at J, with 19 bases in the middle. CDR1 and CDR2 (germline): MNHEY, SMNVEV (reference sequence). In nucleotides, the CDR3 is TGTGCCAGCGCCGATTGGAGGGGATCGGGCAATCAGCCCCAGCATTTT. It codes for CASADWRGSGNQPQHF.

This clone was detected once. This rearrangement joins TRBV7-3 to TRBJ1-2, with D perhaps TRBD1 (5 bases). The CDR3 has 15 amino acids. The ends were cut back, 4 bases at V and 7 bases at J, with 19 bases in the middle. Per the germline V gene, CDR1 is SGHTA and CDR2 is FQGTGA. CDR3 sequence (DNA): TGTGCCAGCAGCTCCCCGGGGCAGGAGGGGTTTGGCTACACCTTC. This codes for CASSSPGQEGFGYTF. The full variable domain, rest sourced from reference TRBV7-3 and TRBJ1-2, is GAGVSQTPSNKVTEKGKYVELRCDPISGHTALYWYRQSLGQGPEFLIYFQGTGAADDSGLPNDRFFAVRPEGSVSTLKIQRTERGDSAVYLCASSSPGQEGFGYTFGSGTRLTVV.

J is TRBJ1-1 and V is TRBV29-1, with D possibly matching TRBD1 (5 bases). The CDR3 contains 13 residues. Germline V gene sequence: CDR1 SQVTM, CDR2 ANQGSEA. V was cut by 8 bases and J by 1 base, with 14 bases left in between. Written as DNA, the CDR3 is TGCAGCACCCGGTGGGGCCAGAACACTGAAGCTTTCTTT. It is translated as CSTRWGQNTEAFF. The full variable domain, completed using reference TRBV29-1 and TRBJ1-1, is SAVISQKPSRDICQRGTSLTIQCQVDSQVTMMFWYRQQPGQSLTLIATANQGSEATYESGFVIDKFPISRPNLTFSTLTVSNMSPEDSSIYLCSTRWGQNTEAFFGQGTRLTVV.

This clone was observed a single time. This chain joins TRBV11-2 and TRBJ2-3, with 11 nucleotides matching TRBD2. This CDR3 is built from 18 residues. The V gene end was trimmed by 5 bases and the J gene end by 0 bases; junction bases not matched to a gene: 10. CDR1 SGHAT and CDR2 FQNNGV come from the germline V gene. The DNA for the CDR3 is TGTGCCAGCAGCCTAGGGACTAGCGGAGGAACTAGCACAGATACGCAGTATTTT. Its translation is CASSLGTSGGTSTDTQYF.